This TCR beta chain came from a study of cytomegalovirus exposure and HLA in healthy donors. Researchers ran the PCR with 60 Vbeta and 13 Jbeta primers. This table comes from immunoSEQ multiplex PCR, and its TCRdb copy is limited to in-frame clones, with some not included. The table lists about 260,000 clones, 84% of them singletons. Worth noting for this clone: Its specificity is unknown.

Germline V gives CDR1 SQVTM, CDR2 ANQGSEA. The CDR3 totals 16 residues. J gave up 0 bases and V 0 bases, and 4 bases lay outside the gene matches. Findings of the study overall: Some public TCRs appeared in many individuals, while most sequences were rare.

This chain links TRBV29-1 with TRBJ2-2; 7 positions match TRBD1. Sequencing input: PBMCs. The clonotype comes from a woman in her thirties or forties in good health and CMV-seropositive. Here the CDR3 DNA reads TGCAGCGTTGAAGACTTGACAGGGTCGAACACCGGGGAGCTGTTTTTT. This sequence encodes CSVEDLTGSNTGELFF.